This T cell receptor beta chain appears in the sequencing data of a study of CD8+ T cells in alopecia areata. Study context: Scoring of treated patients' severity used the percentage of affected scalp area.

To note about this clone: Antigen specificity is unknown.

The treatment: oral pan-JAK inhibitor, 5-10 mg twice daily. Obtained from alopecia areata patients were lesional scalp punch biopsies along with peripheral blood. Extracted RNA was reverse transcribed into cDNA, the sequencing template. The method was immunoSEQ multiplex PCR; TCRdb's version includes in-frame clones alone and lacks a portion of them. The sample lists approximately 200,000 clones, approximately 47% occurring once. Study outcomes and limitations: Relative to mice, TCR sharing across patients was less clear, a difference possibly HLA-related.

This TCR came from a human donor with alopecia areata. The material sequenced was CD4+ T cells sorted from blood, taken at roughly week 36, from a patient treated with tofacitinib.

CDR3 amino acids: CSVGGWETQYF. The CDR3 DNA sequence: TGCAGCGTCGGGGGGTGGGAGACCCAGTACTTC. This rearrangement joins TRBV29-1 to TRBJ2-5; 7 bases are shared with TRBD2. Germline loops: CDR1 SQVTM, CDR2 ANQGSEA. The V and J ends lost 6 bases and 5 bases, in that order; junction bases with no gene match: 3. This CDR3 contains 11 residues.